This entry lists 32 T cell receptor beta chains sequenced from one sample in a study of blood T cells in healthy people across ages. Using a J-beta primer mix together with a sample-barcoded 5' primer, a second PCR was run for about 6 to 12 cycles. TCRdb re-derived calls from the 5' RACE reads in MiXCR, one entry per CDR3 protein. The data hold around 650,000 distinct CDR3 sequences, with approximately 31% observed a single time. Sequencing used blood. Receptors originate from a woman older than 75 in good health.

A word on this clonotype: The conserved closing phenylalanine or tryptophan is absent in this CDR3, likely reflecting a read error. Because the CDR3's place on the DNA is in doubt, the DNA is left out and the CDR3 is given as listed by TCRdb. The J gene is TRBJ2-1, the V gene TRBV20-1; the D call TRBD2 from the table was never checked on the DNA. Inclusive of both ends, the CDR3 amounts to 14 amino acids. Per germline, CDR1 DFQATT and CDR2 SNEGSKA (reference sequence). The CDR3 protein is CSARGGIYGYTFGS.

The chain has TRBV6-5 and TRBJ2-1; 8 bases are a match to TRBD2. The CDR3 sequence is 15 residues long. Germline CDR1 MNHEY, CDR2 SVGAGI. The ends lost 7 bases at V and 6 bases at J; junction bases unmatched: 11. CDR3 nucleotide sequence: TGTGCCAGCACCCAACCGGGACTAGGGGCCAATGAGCAGTTCTTC. It encodes CASTQPGLGANEQFF.

This clonotype has at least ten counts. The chain uses TRBV7-8 and TRBJ2-7; 7 bases are a match to TRBD2. The germline V gene has CDR1 SGHVS and CDR2 FQNEAQ. The ends lost 3 bases at V and 4 bases at J; junction bases unmatched: 3. The length of the CDR3 is 13 residues. The CDR3 region is CASSLGRDYEQYF. For the CDR3, the DNA is TGTGCCAGCAGCTTGGGGAGGGATTACGAGCAGTACTTC.

This clonotype was counted many times. The rearrangement uses TRBV21-1 and TRBJ2-5; the table gives TRBD2 as D, unverified against the DNA. TRBV21-1 is given as a pseudogene. The length of the CDR3 is 15 residues. The CDR3 region is CASSKTGTSVETQYF. In DNA form, the CDR3 reads TGTGCCAGCAGCAAGACCGGGACTAGCGTAGAGACCCAGTACTTC.

The table lists this clonotype with a few counts. CDR3 nucleotides: TGCAGTGCTCCCCGACTAGCGAGTGGGGGAAATGAGCAGTTCTTC. Protein product: CSAPRLASGGNEQFF. This chain uses TRBV20-1 with TRBJ2-1, with TRBD2 matching 8 bases. The length of the CDR3 is 15 residues. Germline assignment: CDR1 DFQATT and CDR2 SNEGSKA (reference sequence). Trimming removed 5 bases from V and 7 bases from J; junction bases left unmatched: 13.

This clonotype has just a few counts. This could be a read error, since a much larger clone is one nucleotide away. The chain recombines TRBV5-1 with TRBJ2-1, with a tentative D call TRBD2 (6 bases). The J call may be faulty, since TRBJ2-7 better matches the DNA end. Germline CDR1 is SGHRS and CDR2 is YFSETQ. This CDR3 is built from 14 residues. The chain's CDR3 is CASTWDLSYNEQYF. CDR3 in DNA: TGCGCCAGCACGTGGGACTTATCCTACAATGAGCAGTACTTC.

The chain links TRBV18 to TRBJ1-6; no firm D call. Trimming took off 0 bases at V and 5 bases at J, with 5 bases between the two ends. The V gene's germline CDR1 is KGHSH and CDR2 LQKENI. The CDR3 consists of 14 residues. This CDR3 reads CASSPPGNNSPLHF. The CDR3 DNA is TGTGCCAGCTCACCACCGGGCAATAATTCACCCCTCCACTTT.

This clonotype turned up a few times. This chain joins TRBV30 and TRBJ2-7; D not resolved. The assigned J gene may be wrong: the sequence end matches TRBJ2-5 better. The CDR3 consists of 14 residues. Germline V lookup: CDR1 GTSNPN, CDR2 SVGIG (reference sequence). The CDR3 nucleotides are TGTGCCTGGAGTGTGAAGCCGGGCGAGGAGACCCAGTACTTC. Translation: CAWSVKPGEETQYF.

This clonotype was picked up many times. V and J are TRBV5-1 and TRBJ1-2, with D unresolved. Looked up from germline, CDR1 is SGHRS and CDR2 is YFSETQ. CDR3 length equals 12 residues. The V and J ends lost 4 bases and 13 bases respectively, with 17 bases between them. CDR3 loop: CASSDQEPPITF. In DNA form, the CDR3 reads TGCGCCAGCAGCGATCAGGAGCCACCGATCACCTTC.

V gene TRBV20-1 combines with J gene TRBJ1-4; D might be TRBD1 (5 bases). Germline V gene data show CDR1 as DFQATT and CDR2 as SNEGSKA (reference sequence). CDR3 length: 12 residues. V lost 5 bases and J 5 bases, leaving 9 bases between the germline ends. The CDR3 nucleotides read TGCAGTGCTCCTCGGGGGAATGAAAAACTGTTTTTT. As protein: CSAPRGNEKLFF.

With respect to this clonotype: Being one base from a much bigger clone, this may be a read error. The chain combines TRBV3-1 with TRBJ2-3; perhaps TRBD1 as D (6 bases). The CDR3 has 15 amino acids. Germline V gene lookup returns CDR1 LGHDT and CDR2 YNNKEL (reference sequence). The CDR3 sequence is CASNQGTGSTDTQYF. CDR3 sequence (DNA): TGTGCCAGCAACCAAGGCACAGGGAGTACCGATACGCAGTATTTT.

V usage is TRBV5-1 and J usage is TRBJ1-1, with 7 bases aligning to TRBD1. V was clipped by 0 bases and J by 5 bases; unmatched bases: 7. The germline V gene encodes CDR1 SGHRS and CDR2 YFSETQ. The CDR3 covers 15 residues. CDR3 in DNA: TGCGCCAGCAGCTTGGGTTACAGGGGAGGAACTGAAGCTTTCTTT. Encoded protein: CASSLGYRGGTEAFF.

A word on this clonotype: A much more abundant neighbour one base away suggests this may be a read error. The conserved closing phenylalanine or tryptophan is absent in this CDR3, likely reflecting a read error. The chain carries TRBV5-6 and TRBJ2-3; 9 nucleotides align to TRBD2. Trimming removed 4 bases from V and 5 bases from J; junction bases left unmatched: 8. This CDR3 spans 15 amino acids. Per germline, CDR1 SGHDT and CDR2 YYEEEE. The CDR3, as DNA: TGTGCCAGCAGCAATCTAGCGGGGAATAAAGATACGCAGTATGTT. Amino acid sequence: CASSNLAGNKDTQYV.

With respect to this clonotype: A much bigger clone sits one base away, suggesting this may be a read error. In nucleotides, the CDR3 is TGTGCCAGCAGAGCACGAGAAGGCGGGCCTTACAATGAGCAGTACTTC. Its translation is CASRAREGGPYNEQYF. V is TRBV3-1 and J is TRBJ2-7, with D tentatively TRBD2 (5 bases). CDR1 and CDR2 (germline): LGHDT, YNNKEL (reference sequence). The CDR3 covers 16 residues. Trimming took off 6 bases at V and 7 bases at J, with 25 bases between the two ends.

This clonotype was recorded at least ten times. The chain employs TRBV20-1 and TRBJ2-3; D possibly uses TRBD1 or TRBD2 (5 bases each). Germline V lookup: CDR1 DFQATT, CDR2 SNEGSKA (reference sequence). This CDR3 has 15 amino acids. The V and J ends lost 3 bases and 2 bases respectively, with 15 bases between them. CDR3 DNA sequence: TGCAGTGCTAGGTCCGGTAGGGGAGACACAGATACGCAGTATTTT. Its translation: CSARSGRGDTDTQYF.

The chain uses TRBV7-2 and TRBJ1-2; 7 nucleotides agree with TRBD1. The J segment lost 4 bases and the V segment lost 5 bases, leaving 7 bases of the junction unmatched. This CDR3 has 14 residues. Germline assignment: CDR1 SGHTA and CDR2 FQGNSA. The CDR3 DNA sequence: TGTGCCAGCAGCCCGCAGGGGGGGGTCTATGGCTACACCTTC. Translating gives CASSPQGGVYGYTF.

Regarding this clonotype: This clone may be a read error of a much larger clone one base away. The V call is TRBV5-8, the J call TRBJ2-5; 13 positions agree with TRBD2. With 4 bases clipped from V and 11 bases from J, the junction kept 26 bases outside the gene matches. The CDR3 is made up of 20 amino acids. Germline V CDR1 and CDR2: SGHTS, YDEGEE. DNA for the CDR3: TGTGCCAGCAGCCTAATATTTGGACTAGCGGGGGCCCGGGGCCACAATGAGCAGTACTTC. Amino acid sequence: CASSLIFGLAGARGHNEQYF. The full variable domain, with the rest looked up from reference TRBV5-8 and TRBJ2-5, is EAGVTQSPTHLIKTRGQQATLRCSPISGHTSVYWYQQALGLGLQFLLWYDEGEERNRGNFPPRFSGRQFPNYSSELNVNALELEDSALYLCASSLIFGLAGARGHNEQYFGPGTRLLVL.

This clonotype was recorded only once. The chain links TRBV18 to TRBJ2-5, with D perhaps given as TRBD1 or TRBD2 (5 bases each). The J call may be incorrect, as the DNA end agrees better with TRBJ2-1. Germline lookup yields CDR1 KGHSH and CDR2 LQKENI. The length of the CDR3 is 14 residues. The CDR3 loop is CASSPKPPPGTQFF. In DNA form, the CDR3 reads TGTGCCAGCTCACCAAAACCGCCTCCCGGGACCCAGTTCTTC.

This clonotype was recorded many times. The CDR3 is CASSLIGETQYF. The CDR3 region has the DNA TGTGCCAGCAGTTTAATCGGGGAGACCCAGTACTTC. The rearrangement links TRBV12-3 or TRBV12-4 to TRBJ2-5; no definite D call. Trimming pared 2 bases from V and 5 bases from J, leaving 6 bases between. CDR3 size: 12 residues.

V gene TRBV5-1 combines with J gene TRBJ2-2, with 8 positions matching TRBD1. CDR1 SGHRS and CDR2 YFSETQ come from the germline V gene. This CDR3 is 15 amino acids long. The J segment lost 4 bases and the V segment lost 0 bases, leaving 2 bases of the junction unmatched. The CDR3 sequence is CASSLDRGFTGELFF. CDR3 in DNA: TGCGCCAGCAGCTTGGACAGGGGGTTCACCGGGGAGCTGTTTTTT.

The chain combines TRBV7-9 with TRBJ2-5; maybe TRBD2 (6 bases). The J call may be incorrect, as the DNA end agrees better with TRBJ2-7. The CDR3 is made up of 15 amino acids. CDR1 is SEHNR, CDR2 FQNEAQ, per germline (reference sequence). The CDR3 loop reads CASSLRDRSSGEQYF. The CDR3 coding sequence is TGTGCCAGCAGCCTGCGGGACCGCTCGTCGGGCGAGCAGTACTTC.

A note on this clonotype: This may arise from a read error, as a much more abundant clone is one base away. The genes are TRBV15 and TRBJ2-5, with D tentatively TRBD2 (6 bases). This CDR3 has 16 residues. V gave up 0 bases and J gave up 2 bases, with 13 bases separating them. Per germline, CDR1 LNHNV and CDR2 YYDKDF (reference sequence). The DNA of the CDR3 is TGTGCCACCAGCAGAGAGATACGGGGGATACAAGAGACCCAGTACTTC. Its translation is CATSREIRGIQETQYF.

The table lists this clonotype with many counts. The chain links TRBV6-1 to TRBJ1-1; D is undetermined. The V end was cut by 0 bases, the J end by 11 bases, with 10 bases between. This CDR3 is built from 12 residues. In germline, CDR1 is MNHNS, CDR2 SASEGT. The CDR3 DNA is TGTGCCAGCAGTGAAGCCCTAAACGGTGCTTTCTTT. This encodes CASSEALNGAFF.

As for this clonotype: A much larger clone differs from this one at a single base, so this may be a read error. The rearrangement uses TRBV12-3 or TRBV12-4 and TRBJ2-3, with TRBD2 identical over 10 bases. This CDR3 spans 14 amino acids. The trim removed 5 bases at V and 4 bases at J, leaving 3 bases unmatched. The CDR3 sequence: CASSRAGGPDTQYF. The DNA of the CDR3 is TGTGCCAGCAGTAGAGCGGGGGGGCCAGATACGCAGTATTTT.

A note on this clonotype: At one of its ends the junction is not consistent with the germline gene, which may arise from a read error. This chain connects TRBV4-3 to TRBJ2-2; 8 bases fit TRBD2. This CDR3 is 16 amino acids long. CDR1 and CDR2 from the germline V gene are LGHNA and YSLEER. CDR3 protein: CASSQDGGGAPGERFF. The CDR3 coding sequence is TGCGCCAGCAGCCAGGACGGGGGGGGCGCCCCCGGGGAGCGGTTTTTT.

This chain joins TRBV30 and TRBJ1-2; D is uncertain. The CDR3 runs to 12 residues. Trimming took 0 bases from V and 4 from J, leaving 6 bases between them. Germline assignment: CDR1 GTSNPN and CDR2 SVGIG (reference sequence). CDR3 region: CAWSVYVYGYTF. The CDR3 region has the DNA TGTGCCTGGAGTGTCTACGTCTATGGCTACACCTTC.

About this clonotype itself: It may be a read error: a sequence one base away is much more abundant. The V and J genes are TRBV7-9 and TRBJ2-1, with TRBD2 matching over 8 bases. Germline CDR1 SEHNR, CDR2 FQNEAQ (reference sequence). V shed 4 bases and J 5 bases; nucleotides not matched to a gene: 13. The CDR3 length is 17 residues. In DNA, the CDR3 is TGTGCCAGCAGCTCCAATCGGGGGGGCGGGAGGCACAATGAGCAGTTCTTC. It translates to CASSSNRGGGRHNEQFF.

The table lists this clonotype with a few counts. This chain connects TRBV12-3 or TRBV12-4 to TRBJ1-4, with D tentatively TRBD1 (5 bases). The germline V and J ends were trimmed by 5 bases and 2 bases, with 12 bases remaining between them. CDR3 size: 15 residues. The CDR3 bases are TGTGCCAGCAGTACCGACCGGGGCACTAATGAAAAACTGTTTTTT. Its translation: CASSTDRGTNEKLFF.

In this sample, this clonotype turned up a few times. One base away lies a much larger clone, so this may be a sequencing read error. This CDR3 reads CASSPNPRAGGRNEQFF. The CDR3 DNA reads TGCGCCAGCAGCCCCAATCCAAGAGCGGGGGGGCGTAATGAGCAGTTCTTC. The rearrangement links TRBV5-1 to TRBJ2-1, with 10 bases that match TRBD2. Trimming cost V 4 bases and J 7 bases; bases outside gene matches: 14. The CDR3 covers 17 residues. Looked up from germline, CDR1 is SGHRS and CDR2 is YFSETQ.

V is TRBV20-1 and J is TRBJ1-2, with D possibly being TRBD1 (6 bases). This CDR3 contains 11 residues. Germline assignment: CDR1 DFQATT and CDR2 SNEGSKA (reference sequence). CDR3 in DNA: TGCACCGGGGGCAGGGTCGGAGGCTACACCTTC. Its protein is CTGGRVGGYTF.

Points on this clonotype: A much larger clone is a single base away; this may be a read error. The gene calls are TRBV20-1 and TRBJ2-7; 9 nucleotides align to TRBD1. The CDR3 covers 12 residues. Germline V gene sequence: CDR1 DFQATT, CDR2 SNEGSKA (reference sequence). The DNA for the CDR3 is TGCAGTGCTTACAGGGGGCGCGGGGAGCGGTACTTC. The encoded protein is CSAYRGRGERYF.

The gene calls are TRBV28 and TRBJ2-1; no firm D call. Germline CDR1 and CDR2: MDHEN and SYDVKM. The CDR3 contains 12 residues. The V gene lost 5 bases and the J gene lost 9 bases, with 11 bases spanning the gap. The CDR3 sequence is CASSLRLGEQFF. The CDR3 region has the DNA TGTGCCAGCAGTCTTCGGTTGGGTGAGCAGTTCTTC.